This TCR beta chain comes out of a study of technical replicates of blood from a few donors. Per germline, CDR1 SGHVS and CDR2 FNYEAQ. The V gene lost 5 bases and the J gene lost 0 bases, with 11 bases spanning the gap. CDR3 length equals 14 residues. Repertoires were generated with immunoSEQ multiplex PCR, while TCRdb's copy carries only in-frame clones and drops some. In the table there are around 100,000 clones, more than 85% of which are singletons. The specimen was T cells isolated from PBMCs. This TCR was recovered from a human donor in good health. The V call is TRBV7-6, the J call TRBJ2-7, with D hard to call. The CDR3 region has the DNA TGTGCCAGCAGCCCCTCCATAGACTCCTACGAGCAGTACTTC. Translated: CASSPSIDSYEQYF. The full variable domain, with the rest looked up from reference TRBV7-6 and TRBJ2-7, is GAGVSQSPRYKVTKRGQDVALRCDPISGHVSLYWYRQALGQGPEFLTYFNYEAQQDKSGLPNDRFSAERPEGSISTLTIQRTEQRDSAMYRCASSPSIDSYEQYFGPGTRLTVT.